Described below is a single T cell receptor beta chain sequence and its context. Its cognate antigen is unknown. Extraction of total RNA produced a minimum of 5.5 micrograms from each sample. CDR3 length equals 13 residues. Germline V CDR1 and CDR2: ENHRY, SYGVKD. V lost 3 bases, J lost 1 base, and 6 bases lay in between. These data belong to a study of blood T cells in healthy people across ages. Overall study results and limits: Across samples, TCR beta diversity tracked strongly with naive T cell percentage. Versus aged donors, long-lived donors had higher diversity and more naive CD4+ cells.

Primed by a sample-barcoded 5' primer and a J-beta primer mix, a second PCR proceeded for 7 to 11 cycles. MiXCR, run by TCRdb on the 5' RACE reads, gives a single entry per CDR3 protein. The sample has some 1,500,000 distinct CDR3 sequences, about 42% seen once; the top ten hold about 4.1%. This chain joins TRBV10-3 and TRBJ2-5, with no clear D. Sequencing used blood. This clonotype originated in a woman aged 18-35 years in good health. The CDR3 DNA is TGTGCCATCAGTGAAGTACGCCAAGAGACCCAGTACTTC. This gives the protein CAISEVRQETQYF.